Included here is one TCR beta chain sequence, with context. What it binds is not known. Some clones are missing from TCRdb's copy, which holds only in-frame ones; the method was immunoSEQ multiplex PCR. Among 95,000 to 120,000 clones listed, approximately 87% were seen once. The data were obtained in a study of a mutant IDH1 vaccine in newly diagnosed glioma. At the level of the study: Eight vaccinations went to patients in weeks 1, 3, 5, 7, 11, 15, 19, 23. Patients were started on vaccination 4-6 weeks after radiotherapy alone, or with temozolomide cycles. Pretreatment consisted of radiotherapy, temozolomide, or both, with most receiving both.

Study-wide findings and caveats: Pseudoprogression apparently lacked any relation to changes in top peripheral T cell clonotypes.

Trimming took 3 bases from V and 3 from J, leaving 10 bases between them. The germline CDR1 and CDR2 sequences are SGHDT and YYEEEE. The CDR3 runs to 14 residues. Time point reported: week 11, during vaccination. The investigators gave 300 ug of mutant IDH1 20-mer peptide in each vaccine dose, together with topical imiquimod. The receptor comes from a woman in her fifties or sixties with glioma. The V call is TRBV5-6, the J call TRBJ1-3; tentatively, D is TRBD1 (5 bases). The sample here was PBMCs, taken from a glioma patient whose treatment included an IDH1 peptide vaccine. The CDR3 DNA reads TGTGCCAGCAGCTCCCAGGGTCGTGGAAACACCATATATTTT. Translating gives CASSSQGRGNTIYF.